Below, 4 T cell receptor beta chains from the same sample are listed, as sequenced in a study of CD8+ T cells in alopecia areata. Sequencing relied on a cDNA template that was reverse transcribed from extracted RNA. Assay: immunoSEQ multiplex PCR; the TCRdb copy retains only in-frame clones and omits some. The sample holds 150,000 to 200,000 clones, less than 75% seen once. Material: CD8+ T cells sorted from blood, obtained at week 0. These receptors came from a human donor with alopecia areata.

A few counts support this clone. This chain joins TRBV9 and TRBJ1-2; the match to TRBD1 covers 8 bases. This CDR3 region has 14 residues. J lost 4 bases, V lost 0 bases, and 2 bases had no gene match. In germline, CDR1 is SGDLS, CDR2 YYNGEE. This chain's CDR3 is CASSVVGQGYGYTF. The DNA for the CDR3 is TGTGCCAGCAGCGTAGTCGGACAGGGCTATGGCTACACCTTC.

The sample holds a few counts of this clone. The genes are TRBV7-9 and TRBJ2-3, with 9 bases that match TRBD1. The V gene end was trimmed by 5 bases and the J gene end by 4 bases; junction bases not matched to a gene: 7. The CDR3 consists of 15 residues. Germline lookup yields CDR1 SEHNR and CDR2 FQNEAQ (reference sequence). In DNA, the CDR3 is TGTGCCAGCAGCGCCGGGACAGGGTCCGCAGATACGCAGTATTTT. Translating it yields CASSAGTGSADTQYF. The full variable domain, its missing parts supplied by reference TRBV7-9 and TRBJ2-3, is DTGVSQNPRHKITKRGQNVTFRCDPISEHNRLYWYRQTLGQGPEFLTYFQNEAQLEKSRLLSDRFSAERPKGSFSTLEIQRTEQGDSAMYLCASSAGTGSADTQYFGPGTRLTVL.

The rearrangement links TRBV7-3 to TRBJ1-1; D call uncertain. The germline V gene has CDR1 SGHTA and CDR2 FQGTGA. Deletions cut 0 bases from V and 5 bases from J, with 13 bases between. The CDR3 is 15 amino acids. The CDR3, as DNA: TGTGCCAGCAGCTTAACGGAGGTCGGGGAAACTGAAGCTTTCTTT. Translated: CASSLTEVGETEAFF.

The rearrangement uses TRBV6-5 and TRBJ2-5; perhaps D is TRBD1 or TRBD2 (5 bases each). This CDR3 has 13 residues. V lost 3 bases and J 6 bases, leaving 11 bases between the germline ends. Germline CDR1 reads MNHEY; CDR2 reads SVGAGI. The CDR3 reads CASSYGEGQTQYF. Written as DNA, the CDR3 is TGTGCCAGCAGTTATGGTGAGGGGCAGACCCAGTACTTC.